This TCR beta chain was recorded in a study of beta chain features in type 1 diabetes. Study-wide points: Moderately but significantly shorter TCRB CDR3s were found in Type 1 diabetes patients in all four CD4+ subsets. Junctions at VDJ sites from type 1 diabetes patients had fewer insertions and more deletions.

Purities over 98% were achieved in all sorted populations. V was trimmed by 5 bases and J by 10 bases, leaving 12 bases between them. This CDR3 has 12 amino acids. Germline loops: CDR1 MNHNY, CDR2 SVGAGI (reference sequence). TCRB transcripts that were expressed got sequenced, as all of the isolated RNA had been reverse transcribed. Measured with immunoSEQ multiplex PCR; TCRdb has only the in-frame clones, and not every one. Altogether over 300,000 clones are present, roughly 9% being singletons, with the ten largest covering 0.95% to 1.1%. This clone was seen at least ten times. Its cognate antigen is unknown.

Sequenced material: central memory CD4+ T cells from blood. The source is a man in his thirties or forties with type 1 diabetes. The chain employs TRBV6-6 and TRBJ2-1; D unclear. The CDR3 loop is CASSPDPGEQFF. The CDR3 nucleotides are TGTGCCAGCAGTCCGGACCCGGGCGAGCAGTTCTTC.